Sequencing of this TCR beta chain was carried out in a study of human T cells and chemical hapten exposure. Findings of the study overall: Because all patients had alopecia, their immune responses might differ from healthy ones. After DPC sensitization, TCRs above 1 in 1000 frequency showed no change.

TCRdb redid the calling of the RACE reads with MiXCR, one entry per CDR3 protein. The data contain about 380,000 distinct CDR3 sequences, more than 4.5% of them seen just once; the ten biggest clones take up approximately 2.1%. Trimming removed 6 bases at V and 1 base at J, with 9 bases between. Germline V gene lookup returns CDR1 LGHNT and CDR2 FRNRAP. CDR3 length: 13 amino acids. This clonotype was observed many times. The antigen is not known. Time point specified: patch test 1, 2 weeks after DPC sensitization. The treatment was: therapeutic diphenylcyclopropenone sensitization with weekly scalp DPC. Whole blood that had not been fractionated was the source of extracted total RNA.

The sequencing used whole blood, collected in connection with sensitization to the hapten diphenylcyclopropenone (DPC). The chain joins TRBV12-5 to TRBJ1-1, with D perhaps matching TRBD1 (5 bases). The TCR was taken from a woman between 45 and 65 years old with alopecia areata. Some clones in this sample may be carry-over from other donors' samples. The CDR3 DNA sequence: TGTGCTAGTGGCCGTCAGGGGAACACTGAAGCTTTCTTT. Its protein product is CASGRQGNTEAFF.